The following is a T cell receptor beta chain sequence with its context. No cognate antigen has been identified for it. As encoded in the germline V gene, CDR1 is MNHNS while CDR2 is SASEGT. From cysteine to phenylalanine, the CDR3 is 14 amino acids long. Only the protein is on record. Library generation was performed with 5' RACE. Each TCR library was prepared from around 3.5 ug of total RNA. For each sample, cDNA synthesis was carried out in eight separate reactions using SMARTScribe reverse transcriptase. During cDNA synthesis, unique molecular identifiers containing a 6-nucleotide sample barcode were introduced by template switching. TCRalpha and TCRbeta cDNA was amplified by two nested PCRs of 16 and 9 cycles, with bead purification after each PCR. Before amplification, the cDNA was treated with uracil DNA-glycosylase and purified using the QIAquick PCR purification kit. The second PCR added Illumina TruSeq-compatible adapters along with sample-specific barcodes. Library quality and concentration were checked on TapeStation and Qubit, and libraries were pooled at 4.5 to 5.5 ng each. The pooled libraries were sequenced with 2 x 100 bp reads and custom sequencing primers on an Illumina HiSeq2500 single-index Rapid Run. In the source study's methods: PCR and sequencing errors were corrected by UMI-based consensus assembly using MiGEC version 1.2.6. MiXCR version 2.1.1 was used for V(D)J alignment, clonotype assembly and CDR3 extraction. To normalise gene usage, clonotype sharing and MAIT/NKT TCR abundance, the analysis used the top 1000, 10 000 and 20 000 clonotypes per sample. Diversity was computed as the inverse Simpson index with the vegan R package after downsampling to 27 000 UMIs. Paired Mann-Whitney U tests were applied to discordant twin pairs, and Benjamini-Hochberg correction was used for multiple testing. Reprocessed by TCRdb, the reads give a single entry per CDR3 protein sequence, without DNA. The V and J calls and clone size are TCRdb's, not the authors'. This sample's table contains about 160,000 distinct CDR3 sequences. The leading ten clones occupy under 3.5% of the sample.

This sample stems from a study of monozygotic twins with inflammatory bowel disease (dated by TCRdb to the late 2010s). Broadly, across the study: In total, roughly 30 monozygotic twin pairs made up the full study: 19 Danish pairs, all IBD-discordant, plus nine German pairs, of which four were IBD-concordant and five were IBD-discordant. Each individual had, on average, about 151 000 unique TCRalpha sequences and 181 000 unique TCRbeta sequences available for analysis. The search for disease-associated traits relied mainly on comparing, within discordant pairs, IBD patients with their genetically identical healthy co-twins.

From each donor, an approximately 2.5 ml peripheral blood sample was collected into PAXgene tubes and kept at -80 degrees C. Without T cell sorting, total RNA was isolated from whole blood using the PAXgene blood miRNA kit on an automated QIAcube. Deep TCRalpha and TCRbeta repertoire profiling with unique molecular barcoding was performed on peripheral blood of monozygotic twin pairs concordant or discordant for inflammatory bowel disease. Smoking habits were recorded for all twin pairs, and individuals were classified as current, former or never smokers. The research as a whole found: The analysis was unable to tell different T cell subtypes apart. Compared with healthy twins, IBD patients had fewer clonotypes in common with other individuals, a difference most pronounced in patients showing signs of disease activity. No single strong signal or clonotype linked to IBD turned up in the results, so the idea that one exists was not supported. TCRbeta repertoire diversity, by inverse Simpson index, was decreased in IBD patients compared with their healthy co-twins. No difference in repertoire similarity was observed between concordant and discordant twins, possibly owing to limited statistical power. Because patients received different immunosuppressive treatments, the repertoires may have picked up extra background noise and variability between individuals.

This receptor was identified in a human donor with ulcerative colitis or Crohn's disease, or a healthy co-twin of an affected twin (not recorded which). Sequencing was done on a sample of blood. The chain is made from TRBV6-1 and TRBJ2-1; no DNA is available, so the TRBD2 call from TCRdb remains unchecked. Here the CDR3 is given as CASSRGGRVGEQFF.